The rows below give T cell receptor beta chains drawn from one sample of a study of T cells in localized non-small cell lung cancer. TCRdb's copy holds only in-frame clones and misses some; the assay was immunoSEQ multiplex PCR. The sample lists about 15,000 clones; approximately 89% were seen once. The input for sequencing was peripheral blood, taken before any cancer treatment. Every receptor here comes from a woman aged 40-75 years with stage I lung adenocarcinoma. The conserved cysteine and the conserved F or W are not part of the CDR3 here. Fields, in order: V gene, CDR3 protein.

v_gene: TRBV6-5; CDR3aa: ASSPTSGGVREQF
v_gene: TRBV7-9; CDR3aa: ASSLPVVSSPLH
v_gene: TRBV7-2; CDR3aa: ASSLVAGNQETQY
v_gene: TRBV29-1; CDR3aa: SVGTGRNTEAF
v_gene: TRBV19; CDR3aa: ASSIQGNYGYT
v_gene: TRBV12-5; CDR3aa: ASGPGLAGYEQY
v_gene: TRBV5-1; CDR3aa: ASSFQSGYTGELF
v_gene: TRBV19; CDR3aa: ASSPLAIRSEQF
v_gene: TRBV2; CDR3aa: ASRVEVWETQY
v_gene: TRBV15; CDR3aa: ATSMGDRGHEQY
v_gene: TRBV5-1; CDR3aa: ASSLGAPRVGDTQY
v_gene: TRBV19; CDR3aa: ASSMPGQALHGYT
v_gene: TRBV5-4; CDR3aa: ASSLEGFEQY
v_gene: TRBV15; CDR3aa: ATSGEKQETQY
v_gene: TRBV28; CDR3aa: ASSLNSPLH
v_gene: TRBV19; CDR3aa: ASSIEKLGRPFFMD
v_gene: TRBV18; CDR3aa: ASSPNSGTNLDGYT
v_gene: TRBV5-4; CDR3aa: ASSAPGETQY
v_gene: TRBV5-6; CDR3aa: ASRRRSGELF
v_gene: TRBV5-1; CDR3aa: ASIGVLAGGPDTQY
v_gene: TRBV7-2; CDR3aa: ASSLFQDLGELF
v_gene: TRBV5-1; CDR3aa: ASSLAVEAGGAVDTQY
v_gene: TRBV15; CDR3aa: ATSSGTANYSYT
v_gene: TRBV7-9; CDR3aa: ASSLDRAGGFGEQY
v_gene: TRBV5-6; CDR3aa: ASSLLGASPHNEQF
v_gene: TRBV7-3; CDR3aa: ASSLFARGQRGLSGNTIY
v_gene: TRBV14; CDR3aa: ASSPLKGTADNEQF
v_gene: TRBV28; CDR3aa: ASRRQGGDEQY
v_gene: TRBV5-1; CDR3aa: ASSLEGHTYEQY
v_gene: TRBV15; CDR3aa: ATSRDRGSNQPQH
v_gene: TRBV23-1; CDR3aa: ASSRRQVGSYEQY
v_gene: TRBV11-2; CDR3aa: ASSPGPNTGELF
v_gene: TRBV18; CDR3aa: ASSPADTQY
v_gene: TRBV6-5; CDR3aa: ASRIGGQGGEKLF
v_gene: TRBV12-5; CDR3aa: ASVNRGPGETQY
v_gene: TRBV6-5; CDR3aa: ASSYTGTGTDTQY
v_gene: TRBV4-3; CDR3aa: ASSQDRVGGYT
v_gene: TRBV7-8; CDR3aa: ASSLEPSINEQF
v_gene: TRBV25-1; CDR3aa: ASSGRGGDNSPLH
v_gene: TRBV2; CDR3aa: ASSAIFSGTGGTEAF
v_gene: TRBV7-7; CDR3aa: ASSLGLAGGQETQY
v_gene: TRBV6-5; CDR3aa: ASSGMAGGGNEQF
v_gene: TRBV5-4; CDR3aa: AAGLAGAHYEQY
v_gene: TRBV7-9; CDR3aa: ASSLLLVGSSNYGYT
v_gene: TRBV7-2; CDR3aa: ASSLDWSVGNTIY
v_gene: TRBV28; CDR3aa: ASGSRAPRTQY